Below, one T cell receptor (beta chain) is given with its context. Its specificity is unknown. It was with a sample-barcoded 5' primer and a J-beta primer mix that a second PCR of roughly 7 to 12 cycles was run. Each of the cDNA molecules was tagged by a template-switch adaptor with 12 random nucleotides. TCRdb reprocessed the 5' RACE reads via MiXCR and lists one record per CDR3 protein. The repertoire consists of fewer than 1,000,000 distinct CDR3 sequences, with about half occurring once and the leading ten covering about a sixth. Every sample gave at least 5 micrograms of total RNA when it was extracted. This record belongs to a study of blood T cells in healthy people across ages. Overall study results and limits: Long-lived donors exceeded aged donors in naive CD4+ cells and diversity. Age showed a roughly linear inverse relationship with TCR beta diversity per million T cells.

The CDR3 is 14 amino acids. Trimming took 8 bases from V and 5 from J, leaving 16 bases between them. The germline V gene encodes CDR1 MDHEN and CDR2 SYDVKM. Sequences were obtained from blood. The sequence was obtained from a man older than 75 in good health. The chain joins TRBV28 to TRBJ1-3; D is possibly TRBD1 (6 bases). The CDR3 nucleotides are TGTGCCAGCTTACAGGGAGGTTGGCGAAACACCATATATTTT. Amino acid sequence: CASLQGGWRNTIYF.